The 11 T cell receptor beta chains below all came from one sample that was sequenced in a study of cytomegalovirus exposure and HLA in healthy donors. The PCR was carried out with 60 Vbeta primers and 13 Jbeta primers. Method: immunoSEQ multiplex PCR; TCRdb's copy keeps in-frame clones and lacks some. Altogether about 120,000 clones are present, roughly 80% being singletons, with the ten largest covering more than 8%. The source material was PBMCs. These receptors originate from a female donor in good health and CMV-seropositive.

The gene calls are TRBV2 and TRBJ1-4; D may be TRBD1 (6 bases). Germline V CDR1 and CDR2: SNHLY, FYNNEI. V lost 6 bases and J 7 bases, leaving 15 bases between the germline ends. The CDR3 contains 14 residues. The CDR3 DNA reads as TGTGCCAGCAGGCGACAGGCTGTGGGTGAAAAACTGTTTTTT. It specifies CASRRQAVGEKLFF.

CDR3 sequence (DNA): TGTGCCATCGCGGAGGTCATGAACACTGAAGCTTTCTTT. This sequence encodes CAIAEVMNTEAFF. V gene TRBV10-3 combines with J gene TRBJ1-1; D gene uncertain. The germline V gene has CDR1 ENHRY and CDR2 SYGVKD. CDR3 length: 13 residues. V shed 8 bases and J shed 0 bases, with 10 bases lying between them.

The chain links TRBV6-6 to TRBJ1-2; 7 positions match TRBD1. CDR3 length: 15 amino acids. Germline assignment: CDR1 MNHNY and CDR2 SVGAGI (reference sequence). The junction had 10 bases not matched to a gene; V was cut back by 5 bases and J by 4 bases. CDR3 bases: TGTGCCAGCAGTCAAGGACCGGGACAGACCTATGGCTACACCTTC. It specifies CASSQGPGQTYGYTF.

The V call is TRBV5-6, the J call TRBJ2-3, with D unclear. V shed 4 bases and J shed 4 bases, with 7 bases lying between them. The CDR3 spans 12 residues. CDR1 SGHDT and CDR2 YYEEEE come from the germline V gene. The DNA for the CDR3 is TGTGCCAGCAGCCTTAGTGCAGATACGCAGTATTTT. This encodes CASSLSADTQYF.

The rearrangement links TRBV11-2 to TRBJ2-7; D not certain. Trimming pared 2 bases from V and 3 bases from J, leaving 8 bases between. This CDR3 contains 13 residues. Germline CDR1 SGHAT, CDR2 FQNNGV. CDR3 loop: CASSLRQVYEQYF. The CDR3 coding sequence is TGTGCCAGCAGCTTAAGGCAGGTCTACGAGCAGTACTTC.

The V call is TRBV28, the J call TRBJ2-1, with 12 positions matching TRBD2. The V gene's germline CDR1 is MDHEN and CDR2 SYDVKM. The CDR3 extends over 14 amino acids. V trimming: 10 bases; J trimming: 12 bases; junction bases outside the gene matches: 13. The CDR3 DNA reads as TGTGCCACCCAAAGGCTAGCGGGGGGGCAACCGCAGTTCTTC. This codes for CATQRLAGGQPQFF.

This clone has only one observation. The rearrangement uses TRBV5-6 and TRBJ2-2; 9 positions agree with TRBD2. CDR3 size: 18 residues. V was pared by 0 bases and J by 0 bases, with 6 bases of the junction left unmatched. The germline CDR1 and CDR2 sequences are SGHDT and YYEEEE. The CDR3 DNA reads TGTGCCAGCAGCTTGGATCTAGCGGGGCCACCGAACACCGGGGAGCTGTTTTTT. It codes for CASSLDLAGPPNTGELFF.

The rearrangement links TRBV6-6 to TRBJ2-5, with D maybe TRBD1 (5 bases). CDR1 MNHNY and CDR2 SVGAGI come from the germline V gene (reference sequence). With 2 bases removed from V and 2 bases from J, the gap between germline ends came to 9 bases. The CDR3 is made up of 14 amino acids. The CDR3 nucleotides read TGTGCCAGCAGTTACGGCAGGGTTCAAGAGACCCAGTACTTC. It codes for CASSYGRVQETQYF.

This clone showed up just once. The gene calls are TRBV27 and TRBJ1-4, with 8 nucleotides matching TRBD1. J lost 7 bases, V lost 2 bases, and 12 bases had no gene match. Germline assignment: CDR1 MNHEY and CDR2 SMNVEV (reference sequence). The CDR3 sequence is 17 residues long. Here the CDR3 DNA reads TGTGCCAGCAGTTTAGTGCCCAACAGGGGGAAAGGTGAAAAACTGTTTTTT. Its protein product is CASSLVPNRGKGEKLFF.

This chain joins TRBV2 and TRBJ1-5, with a weak D call TRBD1 (6 bases). The length of the CDR3 is 16 residues. The ends were cut back, 5 bases at V and 2 bases at J, with 16 bases in the middle. Germline-derived CDR1 and CDR2 are SNHLY and FYNNEI. The CDR3 DNA is TGTGCCAGCAGTTTATCGACAGGTGGTGGCAATCAGCCCCAGCATTTT. As protein: CASSLSTGGGNQPQHF.

V and J are TRBV5-4 and TRBJ2-3; tentatively, D is TRBD2 (6 bases). The CDR3 has 20 residues. V was cut by 1 base and J by 6 bases, with 30 bases left in between. CDR1 is SGHNT and CDR2 is YYREEE in the germline V gene (reference sequence). CDR3 sequence reads: CASSLFSGAGIGTGADTQYF. CDR3 coding DNA: TGTGCCAGCAGCTTGTTTAGCGGTGCGGGCATTGGGACTGGGGCGGATACGCAGTATTTT.